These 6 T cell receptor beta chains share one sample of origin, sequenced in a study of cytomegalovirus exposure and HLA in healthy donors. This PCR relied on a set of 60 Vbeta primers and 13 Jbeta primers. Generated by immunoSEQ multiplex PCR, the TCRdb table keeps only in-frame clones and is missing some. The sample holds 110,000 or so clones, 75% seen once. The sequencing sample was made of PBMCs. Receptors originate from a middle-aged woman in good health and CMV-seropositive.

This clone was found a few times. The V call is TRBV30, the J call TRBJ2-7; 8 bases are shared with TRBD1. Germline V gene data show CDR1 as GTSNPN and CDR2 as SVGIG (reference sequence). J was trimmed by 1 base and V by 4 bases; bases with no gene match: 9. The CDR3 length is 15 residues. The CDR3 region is CAWTGGGQYSYEQYF. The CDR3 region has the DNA TGTGCCTGGACAGGGGGCGGACAATATTCCTACGAGCAGTACTTC. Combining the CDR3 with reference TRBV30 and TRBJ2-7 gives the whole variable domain SQTIHQWPATLVQPVGSPLSLECTVEGTSNPNLYWYRQAAGRGLQLLFYSVGIGQISSEVPQNLSASRPQDRQFILSSKKLLLSDSGFYLCAWTGGGQYSYEQYFGPGTRLTVT.

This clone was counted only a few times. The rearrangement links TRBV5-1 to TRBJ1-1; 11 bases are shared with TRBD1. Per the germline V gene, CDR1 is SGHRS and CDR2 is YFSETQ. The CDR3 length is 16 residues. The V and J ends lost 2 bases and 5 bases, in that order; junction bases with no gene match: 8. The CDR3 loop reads CASSLNTGTGGTEAFF. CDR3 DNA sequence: TGCGCCAGCAGCTTAAATACCGGGACAGGGGGGACTGAAGCTTTCTTT.

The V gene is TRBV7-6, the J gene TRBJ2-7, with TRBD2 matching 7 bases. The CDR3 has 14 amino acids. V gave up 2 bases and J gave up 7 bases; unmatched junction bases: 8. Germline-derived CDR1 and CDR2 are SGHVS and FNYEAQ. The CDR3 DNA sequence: TGTGCCAGCAGCTTACGGACGGGGGGTCCGGAGCAGTACTTC. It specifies CASSLRTGGPEQYF.

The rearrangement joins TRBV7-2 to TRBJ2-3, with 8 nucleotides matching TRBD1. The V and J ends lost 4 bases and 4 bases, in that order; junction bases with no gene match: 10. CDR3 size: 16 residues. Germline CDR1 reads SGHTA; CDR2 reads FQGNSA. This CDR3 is CASSSSGGQVADTQYF. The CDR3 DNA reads TGTGCCAGCAGCTCGTCCGGGGGACAGGTCGCAGATACGCAGTATTTT.

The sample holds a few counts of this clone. The CDR3 sequence: CASRGASEETQYF. The DNA of the CDR3 is TGTGCCAGCCGGGGGGCATCGGAAGAGACCCAGTACTTC. This chain connects TRBV7-3 to TRBJ2-5, with TRBD2 as a possible D gene (7 bases). The CDR3 spans 13 residues. Germline V gene lookup returns CDR1 SGHTA and CDR2 FQGTGA. The V and J ends lost 8 bases and 3 bases respectively, with 13 bases between them.

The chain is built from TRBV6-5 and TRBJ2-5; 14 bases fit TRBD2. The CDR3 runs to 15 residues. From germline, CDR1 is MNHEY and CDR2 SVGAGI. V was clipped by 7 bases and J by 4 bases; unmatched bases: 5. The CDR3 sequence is CASTIGLAGGETQYF. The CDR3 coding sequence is TGTGCCAGCACCATCGGACTAGCGGGAGGAGAGACCCAGTACTTC.